Following are 7 T cell receptor beta chains from one sample sequenced in a study of shared clonotypes between healthy human individuals. Sequenced by immunoSEQ multiplex PCR; TCRdb stores in-frame clones only, minus some. The table records 650,000 to 700,000 clones, 90% of them present only once. Sequencing was carried out using memory CD8+ T cells from PBMCs. Regarding subset: CD45RO+ cells pooled with CCR7-negative TemRA cells. These receptors were taken from a man younger than 30 in good health. Some clones in this sample may be carry-over from other donors' samples.

The chain has TRBV15 and TRBJ2-1; possible D gene TRBD2, 5 bases. This CDR3 spans 14 amino acids. Germline loops: CDR1 LNHNV, CDR2 YYDKDF (reference sequence). V lost 0 bases, J lost 8 bases, and 11 bases lay in between. This CDR3 is CATSRDRLGDEQFF. The CDR3 bases are TGTGCCACCAGCAGAGATCGCCTCGGGGATGAGCAGTTCTTC.

This clone was recorded many times. The chain combines TRBV28 with TRBJ1-1; D gene unclear. With 5 bases removed from V and 2 bases from J, the gap between germline ends came to 15 bases. This CDR3 comprises 15 residues. The germline V gene has CDR1 MDHEN and CDR2 SYDVKM. The CDR3 here is CASSPLGWANTEAFF. The CDR3 coding sequence is TGTGCCAGCAGTCCCTTGGGGTGGGCTAACACTGAAGCTTTCTTT.

The rearrangement links TRBV19 to TRBJ2-1; 10 positions match TRBD2. V shed 3 bases and J 7 bases; nucleotides not matched to a gene: 9. Germline V gene data show CDR1 as LNHDA and CDR2 as SQIVND (reference sequence). The CDR3 extends over 16 amino acids. The DNA for the CDR3 is TGTGCCAGTAGTATGAGGGCTAGCGGGAGCAAAAATGAGCAGTTCTTC. Residues: CASSMRASGSKNEQFF. Drawing the rest from reference TRBV19 and TRBJ2-1, the complete variable domain is DGGITQSPKYLFRKEGQNVTLSCEQNLNHDAMYWYRQDPGQGLRLIYYSQIVNDFQKGDIAEGYSVSREKKESFPLTVTSAQKNPTAFYLCASSMRASGSKNEQFFGPGTRLTVL.

This rearrangement joins TRBV29-1 to TRBJ2-7; 8 bases map to TRBD1. Germline V gene lookup returns CDR1 SQVTM and CDR2 ANQGSEA. With 7 bases clipped from V and 6 bases from J, the junction kept 8 bases outside the gene matches. The CDR3 is 12 residues long. In nucleotides, the CDR3 is TGCAGCGCGAGGACAGGGTGGGGCGAGCAGTACTTC. It translates to CSARTGWGEQYF.

The chain has TRBV7-3 and TRBJ2-3; TRBD2 aligns across 8 bases. The CDR3 is 16 amino acids. The junction had 9 bases not matched to a gene; V was cut back by 4 bases and J by 3 bases. Germline values: CDR1 SGHTA, CDR2 FQGTGA. Here the CDR3 DNA reads TGTGCCAGCAGCTACCCGACAAGCGGGAGAACAGATACGCAGTATTTT. Its translation: CASSYPTSGRTDTQYF. The full variable domain, rest sourced from reference TRBV7-3 and TRBJ2-3, is GAGVSQTPSNKVTEKGKYVELRCDPISGHTALYWYRQSLGQGPEFLIYFQGTGAADDSGLPNDRFFAVRPEGSVSTLKIQRTERGDSAVYLCASSYPTSGRTDTQYFGPGTRLTVL.

This sequence joins TRBV19 and TRBJ2-2, with D perhaps matching TRBD1 (7 bases). CDR3 length: 16 amino acids. The V gene lost 3 bases and the J gene lost 7 bases, with 18 bases spanning the gap. Germline lookup yields CDR1 LNHDA and CDR2 SQIVND (reference sequence). Here the CDR3 reads CASSITIRQGGGELFF. DNA for the CDR3: TGTGCCAGTAGTATCACCATCCGCCAGGGGGGCGGGGAGCTGTTTTTT. Together with reference TRBV19 and TRBJ2-2, the CDR3 gives the full variable domain: DGGITQSPKYLFRKEGQNVTLSCEQNLNHDAMYWYRQDPGQGLRLIYYSQIVNDFQKGDIAEGYSVSREKKESFPLTVTSAQKNPTAFYLCASSITIRQGGGELFFGEGSRLTVL.

A remark on this clone: This same CDR3 is encoded by further DNA sequences in the sample. The chain carries TRBV6-5 and TRBJ1-5; D gene uncertain. The CDR3 totals 15 residues. V was pared by 0 bases and J by 1 base, with 7 bases between. Germline V gene sequence: CDR1 MNHEY, CDR2 SVGAGI. Here the CDR3 DNA reads TGTGCCAGCAGTTACTCAGCAGGCAGCAATCAGCCCCAGCATTTT. It encodes CASSYSAGSNQPQHF.